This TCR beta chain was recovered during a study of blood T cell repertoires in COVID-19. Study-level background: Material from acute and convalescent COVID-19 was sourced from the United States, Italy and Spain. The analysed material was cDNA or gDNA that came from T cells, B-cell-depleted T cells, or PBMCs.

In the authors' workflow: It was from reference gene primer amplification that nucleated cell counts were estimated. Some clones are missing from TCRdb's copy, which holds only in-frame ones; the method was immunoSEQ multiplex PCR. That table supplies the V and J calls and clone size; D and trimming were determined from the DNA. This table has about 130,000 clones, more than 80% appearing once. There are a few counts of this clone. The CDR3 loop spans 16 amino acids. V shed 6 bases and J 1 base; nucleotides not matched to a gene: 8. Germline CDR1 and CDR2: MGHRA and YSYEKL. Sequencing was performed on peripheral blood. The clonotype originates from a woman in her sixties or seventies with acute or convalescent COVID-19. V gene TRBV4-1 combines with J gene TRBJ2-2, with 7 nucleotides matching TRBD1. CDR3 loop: CASSPGTAKNTGELFF. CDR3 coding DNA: TGCGCCAGCAGTCCGGGGACAGCCAAGAACACCGGGGAGCTGTTTTTT.